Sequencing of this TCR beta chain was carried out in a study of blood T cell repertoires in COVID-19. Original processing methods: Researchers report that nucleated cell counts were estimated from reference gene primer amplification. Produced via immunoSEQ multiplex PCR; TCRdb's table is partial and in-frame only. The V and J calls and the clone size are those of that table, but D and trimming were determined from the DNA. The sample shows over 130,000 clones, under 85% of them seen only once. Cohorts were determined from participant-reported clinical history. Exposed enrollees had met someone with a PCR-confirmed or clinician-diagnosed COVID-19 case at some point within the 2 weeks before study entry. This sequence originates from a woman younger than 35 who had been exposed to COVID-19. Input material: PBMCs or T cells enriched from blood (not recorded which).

The CDR3 coding sequence is TGTGCCAGCAGCGTATCATTTAACACTGAAGCTTTCTTT. As protein: CASSVSFNTEAFF. The chain uses TRBV9 and TRBJ1-1; D is unclear. Per the germline V gene, CDR1 is SGDLS and CDR2 is YYNGEE. This CDR3 has 13 amino acids. The V end lost 1 base, the J end lost 2 bases, and 6 bases lay between the germline ends.